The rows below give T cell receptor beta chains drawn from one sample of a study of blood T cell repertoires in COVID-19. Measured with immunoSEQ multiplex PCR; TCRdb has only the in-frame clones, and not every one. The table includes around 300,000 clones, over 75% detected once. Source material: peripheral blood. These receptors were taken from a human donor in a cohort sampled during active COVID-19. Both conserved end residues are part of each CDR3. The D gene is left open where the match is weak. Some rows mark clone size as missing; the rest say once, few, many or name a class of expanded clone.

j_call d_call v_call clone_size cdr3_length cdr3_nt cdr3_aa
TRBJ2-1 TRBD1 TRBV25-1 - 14 TGTGCCAGCAGGGGGGACAGGGGGCCAAATGAGCAGTTCTTC CASRGDRGPNEQFF
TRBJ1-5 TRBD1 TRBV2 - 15 TGTGCCAGCAGTGTTCTTGCAGGGGGAAGTCAGCCCCAGCATTTT CASSVLAGGSQPQHF
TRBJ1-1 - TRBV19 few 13 TGTGCCAGTAGTAAAACAGGTGGGACTGAAGCTTTCTTT CASSKTGGTEAFF
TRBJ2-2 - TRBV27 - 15 TGTGCCAGCAGCCCAGGGGACACTTACACCGGGGAGCTGTTTTTT CASSPGDTYTGELFF
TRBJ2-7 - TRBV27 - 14 TGTGCCAGCAGTTTTGTCACAGGGGGGGGAGAGCAGTACTTC CASSFVTGGGEQYF
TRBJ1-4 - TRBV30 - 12 TGTGCCTGGAGTGTTCTTCCCGAAAAACTGTTTTTT CAWSVLPEKLFF
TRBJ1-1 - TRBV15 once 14 TGTGCCACCGGGTCGAACAGGAGAAAAACTGAAGCTTTCTTT CATGSNRRKTEAFF
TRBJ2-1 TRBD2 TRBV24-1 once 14 TGTGCCACCAGGGCGGGGGGTTCCTACAATGAGCAGTTCTTC CATRAGGSYNEQFF
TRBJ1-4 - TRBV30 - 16 TGTGCCTGGAGACCCGACAGGACTGCAACTAATGAAAAACTGTTTTTT CAWRPDRTATNEKLFF
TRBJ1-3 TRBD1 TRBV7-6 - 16 TGTGCCAGCAGCTTAAACGCCCAGGGGGCTGGAAACACCATATATTTT CASSLNAQGAGNTIYF
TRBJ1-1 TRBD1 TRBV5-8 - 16 TGTGCCAGCAAGATAAAGGACAGGCTACTGGACACTGAAGCTTTCTTT CASKIKDRLLDTEAFF
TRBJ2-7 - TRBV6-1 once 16 TGTGCCAGCAGTGAAAGACGTCCAGCGCAAGCCTACGAGCAGTACTTC CASSERRPAQAYEQYF
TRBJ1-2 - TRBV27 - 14 TGTGCCAGCAGTTTGAGGGGGACTAACTATGGCTACACCTTC CASSLRGTNYGYTF
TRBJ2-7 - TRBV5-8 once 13 TGTGCCAGCAGCACGGACAAGGTCTACGAGCAGTACTTC CASSTDKVYEQYF
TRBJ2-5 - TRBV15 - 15 TGTGCCACCAGCAGAGATCCGCTAGCTTTCGAGACCCAGTACTTC CATSRDPLAFETQYF
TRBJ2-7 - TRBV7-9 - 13 TGTGCCAGCACCCCCATGAATTACGGCGAGCAGTACTTC CASTPMNYGEQYF
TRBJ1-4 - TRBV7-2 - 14 TGTGCCAGCAGCTTGGCGGCCGGAGGGGAAAAACTGTTTTTT CASSLAAGGEKLFF
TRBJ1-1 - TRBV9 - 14 TGTGCCAGCAGCGAGGGAGGGAAGAACACTGAAGCTTTCTTT CASSEGGKNTEAFF
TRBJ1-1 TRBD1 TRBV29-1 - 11 TGCAGCGTGGGACAGGGCACTGAAGCTTTCTTT CSVGQGTEAFF
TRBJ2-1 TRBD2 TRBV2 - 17 TGTGCCAGCAGTGCACTAGGGACTAGCGGGTCCTACAATGAGCAGTTCTTC CASSALGTSGSYNEQFF
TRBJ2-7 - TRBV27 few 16 TGTGCCAGCAGCTTAGGTTGGGGGCAGCTTGCCTACGAGCAGTACTTC CASSLGWGQLAYEQYF
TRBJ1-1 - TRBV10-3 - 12 TGTGCCATCAGCGGGGACTACACTGAAGCTTTCTTT CAISGDYTEAFF
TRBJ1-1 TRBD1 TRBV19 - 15 TGTGCCAGTAGTCCCCGCCAGGGGGCTTCATCTGAAGCTTTCTTT CASSPRQGASSEAFF
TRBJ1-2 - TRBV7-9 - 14 TGTGCCAGCAGCTCAGGACAGACAACCTATGGCTACACCTTC CASSSGQTTYGYTF
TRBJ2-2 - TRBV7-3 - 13 TGTGCCAGCAGCTTGATGGGCGCCGGGGAGCTGTTTTTT CASSLMGAGELFF
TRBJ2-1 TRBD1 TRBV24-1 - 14 TGTGCCACTCAGGGACAGGGCTCCTACAATGAGCAGTTCTTC CATQGQGSYNEQFF
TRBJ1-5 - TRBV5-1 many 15 TGCGCCAGCAGCTTTTCGGGGGGTGGAGGTCAGCCCCAGCATTTT CASSFSGGGGQPQHF
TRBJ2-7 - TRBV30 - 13 TGTGCCTGGAGTGTACTATCGTCGGGCGAGCAGTACTTC CAWSVLSSGEQYF
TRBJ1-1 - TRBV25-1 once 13 TGTGCCAGCATGGAGGGACCATACACTGAAGCTTTCTTT CASMEGPYTEAFF
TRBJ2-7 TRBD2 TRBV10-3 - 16 TGTGCCATCAGTGAGTCGACTCGCGGGGGGACCTACGAGCAGTACTTC CAISESTRGGTYEQYF
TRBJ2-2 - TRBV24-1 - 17 TGTGCCACCAGTGATTTAGTCCCAGGGGGGCTCGCCGGGGAGCTGTTTTTT CATSDLVPGGLAGELFF
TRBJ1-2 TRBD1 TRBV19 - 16 TGTGCCAGTACCCGGGACAGGGGCCATCCCTACTATGGCTACACCTTC CASTRDRGHPYYGYTF
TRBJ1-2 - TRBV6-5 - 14 TGTGCCAGCAGTTACTCGGCAGGGCAAGGTGGCTACACCTTC CASSYSAGQGGYTF
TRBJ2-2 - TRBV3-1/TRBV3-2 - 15 TGTGCCAGCAGCCCAGGGACAATGAACACCGGGGAGCTGTTTTTT CASSPGTMNTGELFF
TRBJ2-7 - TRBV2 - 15 TGTGCCAGCAGAACTCCGGGACTTACAACCTACGAGCAGTACTTC CASRTPGLTTYEQYF
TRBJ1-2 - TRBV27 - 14 TGTGCCAGCAGTTTGGCGCCAGACACATATGGCTACACCTTC CASSLAPDTYGYTF
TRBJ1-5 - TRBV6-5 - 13 TGTGCCAGCAGGCACAGTTCCAATCAGCCCCAGCATTTT CASRHSSNQPQHF
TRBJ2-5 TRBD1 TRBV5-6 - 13 TGTGCCAGCAGTTTGGACAGGGCGAAGACCCAGTACTTC CASSLDRAKTQYF
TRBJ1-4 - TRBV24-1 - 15 TGTGCCACCAGCCGAGGTGGAACAGGCAATGAAAAACTGTTTTTT CATSRGGTGNEKLFF
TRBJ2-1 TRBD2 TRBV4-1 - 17 TGCGCCAGCAGCCAAGACAGGCGGACTAGCTCCTACAATGAGCAGTTCTTC CASSQDRRTSSYNEQFF
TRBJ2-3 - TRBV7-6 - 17 TGTGCCAGCAGCTTAGAGTCTCTCTACTCTAGCACAGATACGCAGTATTTT CASSLESLYSSTDTQYF
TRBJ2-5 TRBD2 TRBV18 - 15 TGTGCCAGCTCACCGACTAGCGGGGAGGAAGAGACCCAGTACTTC CASSPTSGEEETQYF
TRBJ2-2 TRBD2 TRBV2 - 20 TGTGCCAGCAGACACCCACCTACCGGGACTAGCGGGTCGAACACCGGGGAGCTGTTTTTT CASRHPPTGTSGSNTGELFF
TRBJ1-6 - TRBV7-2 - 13 TGTGCCAGCAGGCGGCAGTATAATTCACCCCTCCACTTT CASRRQYNSPLHF
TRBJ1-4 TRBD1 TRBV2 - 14 TGTGCCAGGGGGACGAGGACAGGGGGTGAAAAACTGTTTTTT CARGTRTGGEKLFF
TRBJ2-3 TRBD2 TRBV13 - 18 TGTGCCAGCAGCTCAGTAGAGGGACTAGCGTGGGGCACAGATACGCAGTATTTT CASSSVEGLAWGTDTQYF
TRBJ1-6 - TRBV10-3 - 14 TGTGCCATCAGTGAGTTGGCAGATAATTCACCCCTCCACTTT CAISELADNSPLHF
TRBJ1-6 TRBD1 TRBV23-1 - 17 TGCGCCAGCAGTCAATCTGGGGGACAGGGGGTAAGTTCACCCCTCCACTTT CASSQSGGQGVSSPLHF
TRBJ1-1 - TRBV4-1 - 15 TGCGCCAGCAGCCAATTAGGGGCCTGGGACACTGAAGCTTTCTTT CASSQLGAWDTEAFF
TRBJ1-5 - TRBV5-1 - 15 TGCGCCAGCAGCTTGGGACTTAGTAGCAATCAGCCCCAGCATTTT CASSLGLSSNQPQHF
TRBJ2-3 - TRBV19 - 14 TGTGCCAGTAATATATCCCCGGGCACAGATACGCAGTATTTT CASNISPGTDTQYF
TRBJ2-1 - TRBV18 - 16 TGTGCCAGCTCACTCGCAGGGTCCCTATTTTACAATGAGCAGTTCTTC CASSLAGSLFYNEQFF
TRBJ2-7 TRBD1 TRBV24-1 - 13 TGTGCCACCAGTGACGGGACAGGGACCGAGCAGTACTTC CATSDGTGTEQYF
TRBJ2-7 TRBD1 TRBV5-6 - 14 TGTGCCAGCAGCCCTGGACAGGTCTCCTACGAGCAGTACTTC CASSPGQVSYEQYF